These 26 T cell receptor beta chains were all obtained from the same sample, sequenced in a study of cytomegalovirus exposure and HLA in healthy donors. Vbeta (60) and Jbeta (13) primers were used in the PCR. Produced via immunoSEQ multiplex PCR; TCRdb's table is partial and in-frame only. Among around 150,000 clones listed, about 80% were seen once. Material for sequencing was PBMCs. Source of these receptors: a woman between 40 and 55 years old in good health and CMV-seronegative.

About this clone itself: Other DNA sequences in the sample encode the same CDR3. The chain couples TRBV6-5 to TRBJ2-7; TRBD1 matches at 12 bases. Germline V lookup: CDR1 MNHEY, CDR2 SVGAGI. The CDR3 length is 15 residues. With 4 bases clipped from V and 4 bases from J, the junction kept 5 bases outside the gene matches. The CDR3 is CASSLSGQGAYEQYF. The CDR3 region has the DNA TGTGCCAGCAGTTTGTCGGGACAGGGGGCTTACGAGCAGTACTTC.

This chain connects TRBV10-1 to TRBJ2-1; TRBD2 aligns across 8 bases. The CDR3 sequence is 15 residues long. V trimming: 6 bases; J trimming: 4 bases; junction bases outside the gene matches: 8. From germline, CDR1 is WNHNN and CDR2 SYGVQD (reference sequence). CDR3 sequence reads: CASSSSGASYNEQFF. CDR3 nucleotide sequence: TGCGCCAGCAGCAGTAGCGGGGCCTCATACAATGAGCAGTTCTTC.

This rearrangement joins TRBV5-8 to TRBJ1-1, with 9 bases lining up with TRBD1. Germline CDR1 SGHTS, CDR2 YDEGEE. The CDR3 is 13 residues long. V lost 4 bases to trimming and J lost 9 bases; unmatched junction nucleotides: 7. The CDR3 DNA reads as TGTGCCAGCAGCCCGACTTACAGGGGGCAAGCTTTCTTT. This codes for CASSPTYRGQAFF.

This rearrangement joins TRBV7-9 to TRBJ2-1; 7 bases agree with TRBD2. This CDR3 spans 14 amino acids. Trimming at V came to 2 bases and at J to 7 bases, leaving 5 bases not matched to a gene. Germline loops: CDR1 SEHNR, CDR2 FQNEAQ (reference sequence). The CDR3 region is CASSLLRERNEQFF. In DNA, the CDR3 is TGTGCCAGCAGCTTATTGCGGGAGAGGAATGAGCAGTTCTTC.

The J gene is TRBJ2-1, the V gene TRBV7-2, with 8 positions matching TRBD2. The J segment lost 4 bases and the V segment lost 3 bases, leaving 5 bases of the junction unmatched. Germline V CDR1 and CDR2: SGHTA, FQGNSA. The CDR3 covers 15 residues. The CDR3 DNA is TGTGCCAGCAGCTTTAGCGGGAACGCTTACAATGAGCAGTTCTTC. This codes for CASSFSGNAYNEQFF.

To note about this clone: At one end, the junction sequence differs from germline, possibly due to a read error. The chain recombines TRBV7-9 with TRBJ2-7; D uncertain. CDR1 is SEHNR and CDR2 is FQNEAQ in the germline V gene (reference sequence). The CDR3 sequence is 12 residues long. The CDR3 nucleotides are TGTTCCAGCAGCTTAATCGTCTACGAGCAGTACTTC. Translating it yields CSSSLIVYEQYF.

The chain employs TRBV7-8 and TRBJ2-1; the match to TRBD2 covers 9 bases. J lost 8 bases, V lost 6 bases, and 14 bases had no gene match. This CDR3 contains 16 residues. CDR1 and CDR2 from the germline V gene are SGHVS and FQNEAQ. The CDR3 reads CASSSVAGAALDEQFF. CDR3 coding DNA: TGTGCCAGCAGTTCCGTAGCGGGGGCAGCCTTGGATGAGCAGTTCTTC.

A remark on this clone: This sample includes further DNA sequences coding for the same CDR3. The chain couples TRBV6-5 to TRBJ2-2; TRBD1 matches 7 bases. The CDR3 extends over 15 amino acids. The germline V gene encodes CDR1 MNHEY and CDR2 SVGAGI. Trimming removed 4 bases from V and 1 base from J; junction bases left unmatched: 3. DNA for the CDR3: TGTGCCAGCAGTTCGGACAGGATGAACACCGGGGAGCTGTTTTTT. Translating it yields CASSSDRMNTGELFF.

The chain links TRBV5-4 to TRBJ2-7; TRBD2 matches 12 bases. CDR3 size: 14 residues. Germline CDR1 is SGHNT and CDR2 is YYREEE (reference sequence). V shed 3 bases and J 9 bases; nucleotides not matched to a gene: 7. CDR3 in amino acids: CASSSGLAGSRQYF. The CDR3 DNA follows: TGTGCCAGCAGCTCCGGACTAGCGGGAAGCAGGCAGTACTTC.

J is TRBJ1-3 and V is TRBV28; D call uncertain. This CDR3 contains 16 residues. Per the germline V gene, CDR1 is MDHEN and CDR2 is SYDVKM. V lost 5 bases and J lost 2, with 16 bases in between. The CDR3 here is CASSPRMGVPGNTIYF. The CDR3, as DNA: TGTGCCAGCAGTCCCCGCATGGGAGTCCCTGGAAACACCATATATTTT. Combining the CDR3 with reference TRBV28 and TRBJ1-3 gives the whole variable domain DVKVTQSSRYLVKRTGEKVFLECVQDMDHENMFWYRQDPGLGLRLIYFSYDVKMKEKGDIPEGYSVSREKKERFSLILESASTNQTSMYLCASSPRMGVPGNTIYFGEGSWLTVV.

The chain couples TRBV28 to TRBJ2-5; TRBD1 agrees at 9 bases. Germline CDR1 and CDR2: MDHEN and SYDVKM. This CDR3 comprises 17 residues. V trimming: 6 bases; J trimming: 4 bases; junction bases outside the gene matches: 15. CDR3 protein: CASRPSPGTGIIETQYF. As DNA, the CDR3 is TGTGCCAGCAGACCCTCACCCGGGACAGGGATTATAGAGACCCAGTACTTC.

The rearrangement links TRBV11-2 to TRBJ2-3; 12 bases are shared with TRBD2. CDR3 size: 17 residues. Germline-derived CDR1 and CDR2 are SGHAT and FQNNGV. Trimming took 2 bases from V and 6 from J; bases not matched to a gene: 9. For the CDR3, the DNA is TGTGCCAGCAGCTTAACCCTAGCGGGAGGGCCCTCCGATACGCAGTATTTT. This sequence encodes CASSLTLAGGPSDTQYF. The variable domain in full, with the rest retrieved from reference TRBV11-2 and TRBJ2-3, is EAGVAQSPRYKIIEKRQSVAFWCNPISGHATLYWYQQILGQGPKLLIQFQNNGVVDDSQLPKDRFSAERLKGVDSTLKIQPAKLEDSAVYLCASSLTLAGGPSDTQYFGPGTRLTVL.

The rearrangement uses TRBV5-4 and TRBJ1-2; no firm D call. The V end lost 0 bases, the J end lost 4 bases, and 10 bases lay between the germline ends. This CDR3 spans 14 amino acids. Per germline, CDR1 SGHNT and CDR2 YYREEE (reference sequence). CDR3 nucleotide sequence: TGTGCCAGCAGCTTGGACGGGGATCTCTATGGCTACACCTTC. This sequence encodes CASSLDGDLYGYTF.

The genes are TRBV7-2 and TRBJ1-1; D not resolved. The length of the CDR3 is 13 residues. With 3 bases removed from V and 7 bases from J, the gap between germline ends came to 12 bases. Germline V gives CDR1 SGHTA, CDR2 FQGNSA. The DNA of the CDR3 is TGTGCCAGCAGCTTTGGGAGAGATCTTGAAGCTTTCTTT. Translating gives CASSFGRDLEAFF.

This chain uses TRBV30 with TRBJ2-5; D possibly corresponds to TRBD2 (6 bases). The CDR3 is 13 amino acids. V lost 2 bases and J lost 10, with 17 bases in between. The germline V gene encodes CDR1 GTSNPN and CDR2 SVGIG (reference sequence). The CDR3: CAWSPVVAVSQYF. The CDR3 region has the DNA TGTGCCTGGAGTCCCGTAGTAGCGGTCAGCCAGTACTTC.

The chain recombines TRBV7-6 with TRBJ2-7, with 8 nucleotides matching TRBD1. The germline V gene has CDR1 SGHVS and CDR2 FNYEAQ. The CDR3 is 15 amino acids. Trimming took 5 bases from V and 3 from J; bases not matched to a gene: 9. Here the CDR3 reads CASSQETGGSYEQYF. The CDR3 DNA reads as TGTGCCAGCAGCCAAGAAACAGGGGGTAGCTACGAGCAGTACTTC.

This rearrangement joins TRBV7-9 to TRBJ2-5; 11 bases fit TRBD2. The CDR3 consists of 16 residues. J gave up 3 bases and V 4 bases, and 7 bases lay outside the gene matches. Germline-derived CDR1 and CDR2 are SEHNR and FQNEAQ (reference sequence). CDR3 in amino acids: CASSSRLAGPEETQYF. Here the CDR3 DNA reads TGTGCCAGCAGCTCAAGACTAGCGGGACCGGAAGAGACCCAGTACTTC.

The V call is TRBV7-3, the J call TRBJ2-2, with 7 bases matching TRBD2. The V and J ends lost 4 bases and 1 base, in that order; junction bases with no gene match: 3. Germline V gives CDR1 SGHTA, CDR2 FQGTGA. The CDR3 has 15 amino acids. For the CDR3, the DNA is TGTGCCAGCAGCTCACAGCGGGGGAACACCGGGGAGCTGTTTTTT. Translating gives CASSSQRGNTGELFF.

The CDR3 sequence is CASSLLSETQYF. The CDR3 DNA follows: TGTGCCAGCAGCCTGTTGTCAGAGACCCAGTACTTC. This chain joins TRBV11-2 and TRBJ2-5; D not certain. Germline values: CDR1 SGHAT, CDR2 FQNNGV. V shed 5 bases and J shed 4 bases, with 8 bases lying between them. This CDR3 has 12 residues.

The V gene is TRBV18, the J gene TRBJ2-2, with 9 bases matching TRBD1. CDR1 and CDR2 (germline): KGHSH, LQKENI. This CDR3 comprises 15 residues. Losses at the gene ends were 5 bases for V and 1 base for J; bases not matched to a gene: 2. In DNA form, the CDR3 reads TGTGCCAGCTCAATGGACAGGGGGAACACCGGGGAGCTGTTTTTT. It codes for CASSMDRGNTGELFF. Full variable domain (remainder filled in from reference TRBV18 and TRBJ2-2): NAGVMQNPRHLVRRRGQEARLRCSPMKGHSHVYWYRQLPEEGLKFMVYLQKENIIDESGMPKERFSAEFPKEGPSILRIQQVVRGDSAAYFCASSMDRGNTGELFFGEGSRLTVL.

In the case of this clone: This sample includes further DNA sequences coding for the same CDR3. The chain carries TRBV7-2 and TRBJ1-5; D perhaps matches TRBD1 (5 bases). The V gene's germline CDR1 is SGHTA and CDR2 FQGNSA. Trimming took 2 bases from V and 7 from J, leaving 12 bases between them. The CDR3 runs 14 residues. CDR3 residues: CASSLWGGGQPQHF. For the CDR3, the DNA is TGTGCCAGCAGCTTATGGGGGGGTGGGCAGCCCCAGCATTTT.

V and J are TRBV30 and TRBJ2-7; weak D call: TRBD1 (6 bases). CDR1 is GTSNPN and CDR2 is SVGIG in the germline V gene (reference sequence). V was shortened by 2 bases and J by 5 bases, with 10 bases between the two germline ends. CDR3 length: 12 residues. The CDR3 region is CAWSSWTDEQYF. In DNA form, the CDR3 reads TGTGCCTGGAGTTCATGGACAGACGAGCAGTACTTC.

The chain carries TRBV7-9 and TRBJ2-1; 7 positions match TRBD2. After removal of 2 bases from V and 6 bases from J, the junction contained 7 bases not matched to a gene. CDR1 and CDR2 from the germline V gene are SEHNR and FQNEAQ (reference sequence). The length of the CDR3 is 15 residues. CDR3 sequence: CASSLSGRGRNEQFF. The CDR3 region has the DNA TGTGCCAGCAGCTTATCGGGGAGGGGCCGCAATGAGCAGTTCTTC.

The V gene is TRBV6-5, the J gene TRBJ2-6, with no clear D. CDR1 is MNHEY and CDR2 is SVGAGI in the germline V gene. The CDR3 consists of 14 residues. V was cut by 5 bases and J by 3 bases, with 8 bases left in between. CDR3 loop: CASSRWSGANVLTF. CDR3 nucleotide sequence: TGTGCCAGCAGTCGGTGGAGTGGGGCCAACGTCCTGACTTTC.

The V call is TRBV5-1, the J call TRBJ1-2, with 9 bases lining up with TRBD1. V shed 3 bases and J 4 bases; nucleotides not matched to a gene: 4. The CDR3 is 14 residues long. Germline values: CDR1 SGHRS, CDR2 YFSETQ. The CDR3 sequence is CASSSPTGGYGYTF. As DNA, the CDR3 is TGCGCCAGCAGCTCCCCGACAGGGGGCTATGGCTACACCTTC.

In regard to this clone: This same CDR3 is encoded by further DNA sequences in the sample. The V call is TRBV27, the J call TRBJ2-7; D may be TRBD1 (5 bases). V was trimmed by 0 bases and J by 4 bases, leaving 10 bases between them. The CDR3 totals 14 residues. The germline V gene has CDR1 MNHEY and CDR2 SMNVEV (reference sequence). The CDR3 spells CASSLSGRVYEQYF. The CDR3, as DNA: TGTGCCAGCAGTTTATCGGGCAGGGTGTACGAGCAGTACTTC.